One and the same sample provided the 20 T cell receptor beta chains below, sequenced in a study of neurological immune-mediated disorders. TCRdb re-called the 5' RACE reads with MiXCR, one entry per CDR3 protein. This sample yields some 20,000 distinct CDR3 sequences, of which 14% are seen a single time; around 7.6% belongs to the top ten. The material sequenced was CD4+ T cells from blood. The receptor source for this set is a woman aged 60-75 years with HTLV-1-associated myelopathy (HAM/TSP).

CDR3 amino acids: CASSPLTGGLTDTQYF. The CDR3 DNA sequence: TGTGCCAGCAGCCCATTGACAGGGGGACTCACAGATACGCAGTATTTT. This rearrangement joins TRBV7-6 to TRBJ2-3; 9 bases map to TRBD1. CDR1 is SGHVS and CDR2 is FNYEAQ in the germline V gene. This CDR3 is 16 amino acids long. V lost 5 bases and J lost 2; bases outside the gene matches: 8.

This clonotype was seen many times. The V call is TRBV6-2 or TRBV6-3, the J call TRBJ2-4, with TRBD1 matching 9 bases. The germline V gene encodes CDR1 MNHEY and CDR2 SVGEGT. This CDR3 has 14 residues. V shed 6 bases, J shed 5 bases, and the junction held 5 bases outside the gene matches. This CDR3 is CASRRWDRENIQYF. The CDR3 DNA sequence: TGTGCCAGCAGGCGATGGGACAGGGAAAACATTCAGTACTTC.

By sample share, this clonotype is medium-sized. The CDR3 coding sequence is TGTGCCGCCGGACTAGCGGGAGACACAGATACGCAGTATTTT. Translating it yields CAAGLAGDTDTQYF. The gene calls are TRBV10-3 and TRBJ2-3, with 13 bases matching TRBD2. Germline trimming cut 11 bases from V and 2 bases from J; bases unmatched to any gene: 4. The CDR3 has 14 residues. The V gene's germline CDR1 is ENHRY and CDR2 SYGVKD.

This clonotype was picked up a small number of times. The V and J genes are TRBV9 and TRBJ2-1; TRBD2 aligns across 9 bases. The V gene end was trimmed by 4 bases and the J gene end by 8 bases; junction bases not matched to a gene: 16. The CDR3 loop spans 17 amino acids. Germline V gives CDR1 SGDLS, CDR2 YYNGEE. CDR3 DNA: TGTGCCAGCAGCCTCGGGTGGTGGGCGGGGGGGCGCGATGAGCAGTTCTTC. Amino acid sequence: CASSLGWWAGGRDEQFF. The full variable domain, in which reference TRBV9 and TRBJ2-1 provide the parts outside the CDR3, is DSGVTQTPKHLITATGQRVTLRCSPRSGDLSVYWYQQSLDQGLQFLIQYYNGEERAKGNILERFSAQQFPDLHSELNLSSLELGDSALYFCASSLGWWAGGRDEQFFGPGTRLTVL.

The chain has TRBV20-1 and TRBJ2-4; tentatively, D is TRBD1 (5 bases). Germline CDR1 DFQATT, CDR2 SNEGSKA (reference sequence). The CDR3 loop spans 13 amino acids. The V and J ends lost 6 bases and 8 bases respectively, with 17 bases between them. CDR3 sequence (DNA): TGCAGTGCCGTATTCCAAGGGGCGGACATTCAGTACTTC. Its protein product is CSAVFQGADIQYF.

This clonotype was seen many times. V is TRBV6-1 and J is TRBJ2-1, with 7 bases aligning to TRBD2. The germline gives CDR1 MNHNS, CDR2 SASEGT. The CDR3 runs to 14 residues. Trimming took 5 bases from V and 8 from J; bases not matched to a gene: 9. CDR3 nucleotides: TGTGCCAGCAGTCAAAGGAGGGGAGGGGATGAGCAGTTCTTC. Translating gives CASSQRRGGDEQFF.

A note on this clonotype: The limits of the CDR3 on the DNA are not certain, so only TCRdb's listed CDR3 is given. V is TRBV7-2 and J is TRBJ2-3; the table names TRBD1, a call not compared with the DNA. Germline CDR1 and CDR2: SGHTA and FQGNSA. The CDR3 comprises 20 residues, both ends counted. The CDR3 loop reads CASSFYICSVRGVNTDTQYF.

This clonotype came up many times. The chain uses TRBV5-1 and TRBJ1-1; D gene ambiguous. Per the germline V gene, CDR1 is SGHRS and CDR2 is YFSETQ. The CDR3 has 15 amino acids. The V gene lost 0 bases and the J gene lost 3 bases, with 12 bases spanning the gap. In DNA, the CDR3 is TGCGCCAGCAGCTTGGGCCCCTCCCTGGACACTGAAGCTTTCTTT. As protein: CASSLGPSLDTEAFF. Complete variable domain (other parts from reference TRBV5-1 and TRBJ1-1): KAGVTQTPRYLIKTRGQQVTLSCSPISGHRSVSWYQQTPGQGLQFLFEYFSETQRNKGNFPGRFSGRQFSNSRSEMNVSTLELGDSALYLCASSLGPSLDTEAFFGQGTRLTVV.

This clonotype was recorded at least ten times. The genes are TRBV18 and TRBJ1-1, with D hard to call. CDR3 size: 16 residues. Trimming pared 3 bases from V and 0 bases from J, leaving 14 bases between. Germline assignment: CDR1 KGHSH and CDR2 LQKENI. This chain's CDR3 is CASSPGGGLMNTEAFF. DNA of the CDR3: TGTGCCAGCTCACCGGGCGGAGGGTTGATGAACACTGAAGCTTTCTTT.

This chain uses TRBV7-9 with TRBJ2-2, with TRBD1 matching 8 bases. This CDR3 has 16 amino acids. After removal of 5 bases from V and 3 bases from J, the junction contained 8 bases not matched to a gene. Germline V gene lookup returns CDR1 SEHNR and CDR2 FQNEAQ (reference sequence). Here the CDR3 DNA reads TGTGCCAGCAGCCGAGAGACAGGGGTCCACACCGGGGAGCTGTTTTTT. Its protein is CASSRETGVHTGELFF.

This chain uses TRBV11-2 with TRBJ2-3; D is unresolved. Trimming left V 2 bases short and J 0 bases short, with 6 bases between. Looked up from germline, CDR1 is SGHAT and CDR2 is FQNNGV. The CDR3 covers 14 residues. CDR3 loop: CASSLLQSTDTQYF. Written as DNA, the CDR3 is TGTGCCAGCAGCTTATTACAGAGCACAGATACGCAGTATTTT. The full variable domain, with the rest looked up from reference TRBV11-2 and TRBJ2-3, is EAGVAQSPRYKIIEKRQSVAFWCNPISGHATLYWYQQILGQGPKLLIQFQNNGVVDDSQLPKDRFSAERLKGVDSTLKIQPAKLEDSAVYLCASSLLQSTDTQYFGPGTRLTVL.

This clonotype is categorized as medium-sized. The J gene is TRBJ1-5, the V gene TRBV7-2; D not certain. The CDR3 covers 16 residues. From germline, CDR1 is SGHTA and CDR2 FQGNSA. Trimming cost V 4 bases and J 1 base, with 14 bases left between them. CDR3 DNA: TGTGCCAGCAGCTCTCTAGGAGGGAGGAGCAATCAGCCCCAGCATTTT. This sequence encodes CASSSLGGRSNQPQHF.

This clonotype is categorized as medium-sized. The rearrangement joins TRBV5-1 to TRBJ1-6; the D is unclear. V gave up 1 base and J gave up 0 bases, with 5 bases separating them. This CDR3 has 15 amino acids. Germline CDR1 reads SGHRS; CDR2 reads YFSETQ. CDR3 DNA: TGCGCCAGCAGCTTGAGCAGCTCCTATAATTCACCCCTCCACTTT. This codes for CASSLSSSYNSPLHF. The full variable domain, with the rest looked up from reference TRBV5-1 and TRBJ1-6, is KAGVTQTPRYLIKTRGQQVTLSCSPISGHRSVSWYQQTPGQGLQFLFEYFSETQRNKGNFPGRFSGRQFSNSRSEMNVSTLELGDSALYLCASSLSSSYNSPLHFGNGTRLTVT.

The CDR3 here is CASSLAGTGAGNTIYF. DNA for the CDR3: TGTGCCAGCAGCTTAGCCGGGACAGGGGCTGGAAACACCATATATTTT. The chain employs TRBV7-2 and TRBJ1-3, with 10 bases matching TRBD1. The ends lost 0 bases at V and 2 bases at J; junction bases unmatched: 1. CDR3 length: 16 residues. Germline values: CDR1 SGHTA, CDR2 FQGNSA.

In this sample, this clonotype turned up many times. The rearrangement joins TRBV15 to TRBJ2-7, with D possibly TRBD1 on 6 matching bases. Germline CDR1 LNHNV, CDR2 YYDKDF (reference sequence). The CDR3 totals 16 residues. V was cut by 5 bases and J by 4 bases, with 21 bases left in between. The DNA for the CDR3 is TGTGCCACCAGCCGCCGGGACACGACGTTTGGTTACGAGCAGTACTTC. Its protein product is CATSRRDTTFGYEQYF. Looking up the rest from reference TRBV15 and TRBJ2-7 gives the full variable domain: DAMVIQNPRYQVTQFGKPVTLSCSQTLNHNVMYWYQQKSSQAPKLLFHYYDKDFNNEADTPDNFQSRRPNTSFCFLDIRSPGLGDTAMYLCATSRRDTTFGYEQYFGPGTRLTVT.

This clonotype was seen repeatedly, ten times or more. The rearrangement links TRBV19 to TRBJ2-6, with TRBD1 matching 7 bases. Per the germline V gene, CDR1 is LNHDA and CDR2 is SQIVND (reference sequence). The CDR3 sequence is 16 residues long. V gave up 6 bases and J gave up 4 bases; unmatched junction bases: 9. The CDR3, as DNA: TGTGCCAGTAGGTCGACAGGGACGAGGGGGGCCAACGTCCTGACTTTC. Translated, it gives CASRSTGTRGANVLTF. Using reference TRBV19 and TRBJ2-6 for the parts outside the CDR3, the full variable domain is DGGITQSPKYLFRKEGQNVTLSCEQNLNHDAMYWYRQDPGQGLRLIYYSQIVNDFQKGDIAEGYSVSREKKESFPLTVTSAQKNPTAFYLCASRSTGTRGANVLTFGAGSRLTVL.

The sample holds many counts of this clonotype. The rearrangement links TRBV9 to TRBJ2-1, with D perhaps matching TRBD2 (7 bases). Germline loops: CDR1 SGDLS, CDR2 YYNGEE. With 4 bases removed from V and 5 bases from J, the gap between germline ends came to 19 bases. This CDR3 comprises 16 residues. The CDR3 here is CASSPRGGVFDNEQFF. The CDR3 coding sequence is TGTGCCAGCAGCCCCAGAGGGGGGGTATTCGACAATGAGCAGTTCTTC.

The sample holds many counts of this clonotype. This chain uses TRBV6-6 with TRBJ1-5; D may be TRBD1 (5 bases). The length of the CDR3 is 15 residues. Between the trimmed V and J ends, which lost 6 bases and 4 bases, there was a span of 16 bases. Germline-derived CDR1 and CDR2 are MNHNY and SVGAGI (reference sequence). CDR3 sequence reads: CASRGPGRMNQPQHF. As DNA, the CDR3 is TGTGCCAGCAGAGGCCCGGGACGGATGAATCAGCCCCAGCATTTT.

This clonotype was recorded many times. The chain carries TRBV7-2 and TRBJ1-2; possible D gene TRBD1, 5 bases. This CDR3 spans 13 amino acids. The V end was cut by 3 bases, the J end by 8 bases, with 13 bases between. Germline V gene data show CDR1 as SGHTA and CDR2 as FQGNSA. In DNA form, the CDR3 reads TGTGCCAGCAGCTTTAGGGGTGGCTACGGCTACACCTTC. Its translation is CASSFRGGYGYTF.

In its sample, this clonotype was seen many times. This chain joins TRBV24-1 and TRBJ2-1; 10 nucleotides agree with TRBD1. The length of the CDR3 is 16 residues. Per the germline V gene, CDR1 is KGHDR and CDR2 is SFDVKD. V shed 4 bases, J shed 4 bases, and the junction held 6 bases outside the gene matches. CDR3 region: CATSDYGQGGYNEQFF. CDR3 in DNA: TGTGCCACCAGTGACTACGGACAGGGGGGATACAATGAGCAGTTCTTC.